Shown below are 14 T cell receptor beta chains from a single sample sequenced in a study of immune evolution from preneoplasia to lung adenocarcinoma. The protocol was immunoSEQ multiplex PCR, while the TCRdb copy is restricted to in-frame clones and leaves out a portion. The repertoire has about 9,600 clones, around 91% of them found once; the top ten carry over 2%. Material for sequencing was FFPE invasive lung adenocarcinoma tissue. The receptor set was obtained from a person between 65 and 79 years old with invasive lung adenocarcinoma.

The gene calls are TRBV29-1 and TRBJ1-1, with D possibly being TRBD1 (6 bases). The CDR3 covers 12 residues. The V gene's germline CDR1 is SQVTM and CDR2 ANQGSEA. The V gene lost 4 bases and the J gene lost 5 bases, with 11 bases spanning the gap. In DNA form, the CDR3 reads TGCAGCGTTGTAGCAGGGGAAACTGAAGCTTTCTTT. Its protein is CSVVAGETEAFF.

The rearrangement joins TRBV18 to TRBJ1-1, with D possibly being TRBD1 (6 bases). The CDR3 is 16 amino acids. The V end was cut by 2 bases, the J end by 0 bases, with 13 bases between. Germline V gene data show CDR1 as KGHSH and CDR2 as LQKENI. The CDR3 nucleotides are TGTGCCAGCTCACCAGTGGGGGGCCGGCTGAACACTGAAGCTTTCTTT. The encoded protein is CASSPVGGRLNTEAFF.

V usage is TRBV30 and J usage is TRBJ1-2; perhaps TRBD1 as D (6 bases). Germline V gene sequence: CDR1 GTSNPN, CDR2 SVGIG (reference sequence). V gave up 7 bases and J gave up 2 bases, with 14 bases separating them. This CDR3 contains 13 residues. CDR3 protein: CASQSDRNYGYTF. DNA of the CDR3: TGTGCCTCTCAATCGGACAGAAACTATGGCTACACCTTC.

V gene TRBV19 combines with J gene TRBJ2-6; D might be TRBD1 (6 bases). V lost 7 bases and J lost 0, with 10 bases in between. The CDR3 is 15 amino acids. Germline V gene data show CDR1 as LNHDA and CDR2 as SQIVND (reference sequence). The DNA for the CDR3 is TGTGCCAGTACCTCGACAGGCTCTGGGGCCAACGTCCTGACTTTC. As protein: CASTSTGSGANVLTF.

V is TRBV7-2 and J is TRBJ2-6, with D perhaps matching TRBD1 (5 bases). Germline V CDR1 and CDR2: SGHTA, FQGNSA. This CDR3 region has 15 residues. V was shortened by 5 bases and J by 2 bases, with 10 bases between the two germline ends. CDR3 residues: CASSAPGTGANVLTF. CDR3 bases: TGTGCCAGCAGCGCACCAGGGACTGGGGCCAACGTCCTGACTTTC. The entire variable domain, with the rest obtained from reference TRBV7-2 and TRBJ2-6, is as follows: GAGVSQSPSNKVTEKGKDVELRCDPISGHTALYWYRQSLGQGLEFLIYFQGNSAPDKSGLPSDRFSAERTGGSVSTLTIQRTQQEDSAVYLCASSAPGTGANVLTFGAGSRLTVL.

This rearrangement joins TRBV29-1 to TRBJ2-3, with D possibly matching TRBD2 (5 bases). Looked up from germline, CDR1 is SQVTM and CDR2 is ANQGSEA. Trimming left V 5 bases short and J 0 bases short, with 9 bases between. The CDR3 consists of 13 residues. CDR3 in amino acids: CSVLAPSTDTQYF. The CDR3 DNA follows: TGCAGCGTTCTAGCACCTAGCACAGATACGCAGTATTTT.

This sequence joins TRBV6-6 and TRBJ1-1, with TRBD1 matching over 7 bases. The CDR3 is 13 amino acids. The germline gives CDR1 MNHNY, CDR2 SVGAGI (reference sequence). Trimming cost V 8 bases and J 3 bases; bases outside gene matches: 6. Here the CDR3 DNA reads TGTGCCAGCGGGACAGAAGGTGACACTGAAGCTTTCTTT. Translated: CASGTEGDTEAFF.

This chain links TRBV5-4 with TRBJ1-4; 8 positions match TRBD1. CDR1 SGHNT and CDR2 YYREEE come from the germline V gene (reference sequence). Trimming took 3 bases from V and 1 from J; bases not matched to a gene: 5. The CDR3 is made up of 16 amino acids. CDR3 region: CASSSLGQGTNEKLFF. CDR3 coding DNA: TGTGCCAGCAGCTCACTTGGACAGGGAACTAATGAAAAACTGTTTTTT. Looking up the rest from reference TRBV5-4 and TRBJ1-4 gives the full variable domain: ETGVTQSPTHLIKTRGQQVTLRCSSQSGHNTVSWYQQALGQGPQFIFQYYREEENGRGNFPPRFSGLQFPNYSSELNVNALELDDSALYLCASSSLGQGTNEKLFFGSGTQLSVL.

This clone was detected a few times. This chain links TRBV29-1 with TRBJ2-3; the D gene is possibly TRBD2 (7 bases). There are 12 residues in the CDR3. Trimming shortened V by 7 bases and J by 4 bases, and 12 bases separated the two germline ends. The V gene's germline CDR1 is SQVTM and CDR2 ANQGSEA. The CDR3 nucleotides are TGCAGCGGCTGGGAGGGGGCAGATACGCAGTATTTT. Residues: CSGWEGADTQYF.

The chain joins TRBV6-1 to TRBJ1-2; possibly TRBD1 for D (6 bases). The germline CDR1 and CDR2 sequences are MNHNS and SASEGT. V shed 1 base and J shed 0 bases, with 15 bases lying between them. The CDR3 has 17 residues. This CDR3 is CASSEEGDPGANYGYTF. Written as DNA, the CDR3 is TGTGCCAGCAGTGAAGAGGGGGACCCTGGAGCTAACTATGGCTACACCTTC.

The gene calls are TRBV6-1 and TRBJ1-5, with D unclear. Germline V CDR1 and CDR2: MNHNS, SASEGT. With 2 bases removed from V and 2 bases from J, the gap between germline ends came to 7 bases. The CDR3 is 14 residues long. The CDR3 DNA follows: TGTGCCAGCAGTGAACAATCAGGCAATCAGCCCCAGCATTTT. This encodes CASSEQSGNQPQHF.

The chain has TRBV5-1 and TRBJ2-2; a weak D match, TRBD2 (6 bases). The CDR3 is made up of 13 amino acids. The germline V gene has CDR1 SGHRS and CDR2 YFSETQ. With 4 bases removed from V and 5 bases from J, the gap between germline ends came to 9 bases. DNA of the CDR3: TGCGCCAGCAGCGGCGGGGTTACCGGGGAGCTGTTTTTT. Amino acid sequence: CASSGGVTGELFF.

This clone was counted a few times. The genes are TRBV28 and TRBJ1-2; 7 bases line up with TRBD1. Germline V lookup: CDR1 MDHEN, CDR2 SYDVKM. V lost 11 bases and J lost 5; bases outside the gene matches: 17. The CDR3 has 15 amino acids. The DNA for the CDR3 is TGTGCCTCCCAAGACCCCGGGACAGCCCGTTATGGCTACACCTTC. This encodes CASQDPGTARYGYTF.

V gene TRBV4-2 combines with J gene TRBJ1-4, with D perhaps matching TRBD1 (5 bases). There are 16 residues in the CDR3. V lost 0 bases to trimming and J lost 5 bases, with 13 bases between them. The V gene's germline CDR1 is LGHNA and CDR2 YNFKEQ. Here the CDR3 reads CASSQDKSGGNEKLFF. The CDR3 region has the DNA TGTGCCAGCAGCCAAGATAAGTCCGGGGGAAATGAAAAACTGTTTTTT.